This TCR beta chain was recorded in a study of cytomegalovirus exposure and HLA in healthy donors (dated by TCRdb to about 2017). In terms of the full investigation: In an earlier analysis of under 750 of the donors, about 270 Gb of sequence data and 90 million to 130 million unique TCR beta sequences from about 180 million T cells were reported. In addition to the first cohort of 666 subjects, a separate validation cohort of 100 to 150 different subjects was used. Every repertoire in the discovery cohort had been generated on one and the same sequencing platform. Donor age, sex, ethnicity and CMV serostatus were collected together with the repertoire data. Among about 360 genotyped donors of the cohort, an average of about 240,000 unique TCR beta nucleotide sequences were sequenced per donor, about a sixth of them non-productive. An early release covering roughly 600 HLA-typed donors comprised about 300 gigabases of sequencing data and 85 million to 100 million unique TCR sequences. A later analysis re-examined previously published TCR beta repertoires from more than 550 donors and added high-resolution HLA genotyping to investigate patterns of TCR occurrence. The T cell repertoires of around 730 subjects were profiled by immunosequencing and related to cytomegalovirus serostatus. To predict cytomegalovirus infection status, the study brought together high-throughput TCR immunosequencing, statistical association of individual TCRs with disease status, and machine learning. Both class I and class II loci were covered by HLA typing, at four-digit resolution. A later genetic analysis used genome-wide SNP genotypes for about 55% of the 666 donors, treating that subset as a discovery cohort. The study aimed to test whether signatures of past pathogen exposure could be identified by cataloging public T cell receptors. Typing coverage varied by locus: roughly 629-630 donors for A, B, C, DRB1 and DQB1; around 560 for DQA1; some 610 for DPA1; roughly 470 for DPB1. A handful of DR-DQ haplotypes were treated as single units for association and clustering because of strong linkage in the cohort. The later analysis used no new phenotypic data to find candidate immune exposures, relying instead on TCR beta sequences and their occurrence across donors. Of the roughly 390 genotyped donors, more than 75% were placed in the genetic ancestry cluster associated with self-reported Caucasian donors. In an earlier analysis of several hundred of the donors, high-throughput TCR beta sequencing was used to judge whether each TCR beta V gene segment behaved as functional or pseudogenic. The study at large found these results: The study listed 164 TCR beta chains as associated with cytomegalovirus. A cluster of highly shared sequence variants was judged likely to be a technical artifact of the sequencing pipeline. The classifier was reported to diagnose cytomegalovirus status with high specificity and sensitivity in both the original cohort and the validation cohort. Most CMV-associated TCR beta chains appeared to be HLA-restricted in a later analysis, and the HLA associations seemed to be driven largely by CMV exposure. Correlated functional status among segregating V segments might be attributable to linkage disequilibrium, but an unknown experimental factor could not be ruled out. Because HLA typing was missing for some donors at each locus, association tests included only the typed subset. According to the authors, the approach could potentially be generalized to other disease states and immunological phenotypes. The 87-base-pair reads could not distinguish some IMGT-functional V segments, including TRBV6-2 and TRBV6-3, so those segments were excluded. Sequencing depth was assumed to be roughly uniform across donors in the presence/absence analyses, though that assumption may not hold. An association between a missense DCLRE1C variant and V-gene and J-gene trimming of TCR beta chains was found in a later genetic analysis and replicated in an independent cohort. In an earlier analysis of approximately 590 of the donors, most TCR beta V segments appeared in productive rearrangements about 87% or about 30% of the time, broadly matching IMGT annotations. In vitro tests confirmed that a few of the cytomegalovirus-associated TCR beta chains recognize cytomegalovirus antigens. In a later analysis, HLA-associated TCR beta chains were found to be more clonally expanded and to have lower generation probabilities than equally common non-associated chains. In a later analysis, some 17,000 TCR beta sequences were associated with specific HLA alleles at a false discovery rate of 0.05. When HLA alleles, especially DR and DQ, strongly co-occurred, attributing TCR associations to individual alleles was difficult. A further reported finding was that TCR beta sequences accurately predicted the HLA-A and HLA-B alleles for most subjects in the first cohort. For the cohort, immune exposure information was limited to CMV serostatus. In this cohort, only TCR beta chains were sequenced, and detectable features were limited by the absence of alpha or paired-chain data. In a later analysis, TCR association rates were found to vary across HLA loci, with the most associated TCRs seen for DRB1 alleles and the fewest for HLA-C alleles. Several of the top co-occurrence clusters appeared to be linked to parvovirus B19, influenza, CMV and Epstein-Barr virus, according to a later analysis. Most TCR sequences were observed very rarely across donors, whereas some public TCRs were present in many individuals. Because counts were too low, about 18 rarely observed V segments, including chromosome 9 orphons, were excluded from the earlier analysis of about 500 of the donors. A later genetic analysis reported fewer N-insertions in productive TCRs among donors in an Asian-associated ancestry cluster than the roughly 720-donor mean.

Libraries were built with the immunoSEQ multiplex PCR assay. For the multiplex PCR, a mixture combining 60 forward primers for TCR Vbeta segments and 13 reverse primers for TCR Jbeta segments was used. The CDR3 region of rearranged TCR beta genes was amplified from genomic DNA by a multiplex PCR assay. Amplified TCR beta libraries were sequenced as 87-base-pair reads on the Illumina HiSeq System. Per the authors' processing: A later analysis counted about 76 million unique TCR beta chains across the 690 or so repertoires, and some 11 million of these chains were shared by at least two donors. Raw reads were error-corrected and collapsed into unique sequences by a nearest-neighbor algorithm in which closely related sequences were merged to remove PCR and sequencing errors. Alignment of CDR3 sequences to IMGT reference sequences was used to assign V, D and J gene segments. For a sequence to be retained, a match of at least six nucleotides was required to both a V gene segment and a J gene segment. Rearrangements were called productive when the CDR3 lacked stop codons and stayed in frame with V and J; all others were non-productive. Following IMGT convention, CDR3 was defined as the stretch from the second conserved V-encoded cysteine up to the conserved J-encoded phenylalanine. Sequences without an unambiguous match to a single V gene segment were excluded from the earlier analysis of over 500 of the donors. An earlier analysis of 450 to 650 of the donors called V segments functional above 56.7% productive rearrangements and segregating when the between-donor standard deviation exceeded 5%. A statistical classification framework was built to diagnose cytomegalovirus status from the catalog of TCR beta chain sequences. A later analysis assigned V and J genes by comparing TCR nucleotide sequences with IMGT/GENE-DB human TR gene sequences. A later analysis assigned CDR3 sequences and most-parsimonious VDJ recombination scenarios with the TCRdist pipeline. In a later analysis, each TCR beta chain was defined by its CDR3 amino acid sequence together with its V-gene family, and reads without a unique V-gene family were excluded. To address suspected cross-contamination and a sequencing artifact, a later analysis removed some 620 highly shared, low-generation-probability nucleotide sequences. For each public chain, a later analysis derived a clonal expansion index from normalized ranks of inferred template counts within each repertoire. In a later analysis, generation probabilities were computed using a VDJ recombination model fitted to out-of-frame rearrangements, and the results were checked against IGoR. A later analysis scored TCR-TCR, TCR-HLA and TCR-CMV co-occurrence with hypergeometric tests, applying a repertoire-size bias correction to TCR pairs. In a later analysis, false discovery rates were estimated by permuting HLA or CMV assignments 20 times. In a later analysis, co-occurring TCRs were grouped with DBSCAN, and TCRdist sequence similarity was added when clustering was performed within HLA-allele-positive subsets. Co-occurrence clustering excluded repertoires with fewer than 30,000 or more than 120,000 public chains, plus five with anomalous nucleotide sharing. TCRdb mirrors the immuneACCESS table, restricted to in-frame sequences. Some clones are absent from its copies; in checked studies, under half trace to an unresolved V gene, and the reason for the others is unknown. The V and J calls and the clone size are those of that table, but D and trimming were determined from the DNA. Across this sample there are 170,000 or so clones, with about 80% seen only once. 6% to 7.5% of the sample goes to the ten largest clones.

In total, fewer than 750 healthy bone marrow donors made up the cohort. At the time of sampling, all cohort members were nominally healthy, though unrecorded immune exposures were likely present. The donor tested CMV seropositive, placing the donor among the 250 to 350 seropositive members of the cohort. A peripheral blood sample was provided by each donor, and peripheral blood mononuclear cells were used for TCR beta sequencing. The Qiagen DNeasy Blood Extraction Kit was used to extract genomic DNA from the blood cell samples. On this clone itself: Its antigen is currently not known. The input lacks base qualities; no much larger clone sits a single base away.

Sequences SEHNR (CDR1) and FQNEAQ (CDR2) are obtained from the germline V gene (reference sequence). Clipping removes 4 bases from V and 4 bases from J, with 11 as the unmatched junction base count. Reading from cysteine to phenylalanine, the CDR3 counts 17 amino acids. Solely the CDR3 DNA is kept, with 51 bases framed from the first base. The sequence came from a man aged 30 to 39 in good health and CMV-seropositive. The sequenced material came from PBMCs. The V and J genes are TRBV7-9 and TRBJ2-1, and 9 junctional nucleotides match TRBD2. The CDR3 reads CASSYRGLAGQYNEQFF. The bases are TGTGCCAGCAGCTATAGGGGGCTAGCGGGGCAGTACAATGAGCAGTTCTTC.